This T cell receptor beta chain emerged from a study of shared clonotypes between healthy human individuals (TCRdb year 2020). Regarding the study in general: The cohort included a few men and a couple of women between 18 and 49 years of age. Leukapheresis yielded between about 0.8 and 8.9 billion PBMCs per donor. To estimate repertoire size and how much clonotypes are shared between individuals, the study performed deep sequencing of blood TCR repertoires from about five healthy adults. To increase sequencing depth and limit assay-specific biases, different laboratories used diverse techniques to prepare libraries and sequence TCR repertoires. Results the study describes overall, beyond this receptor: Sampling was limited to blood, and TCR repertoires in tissue likely differ from TCR repertoires in blood. Based on pairwise subsampling, the degree of clonotype sharing among donors was expected to be affected by sequencing depth. The genetic and exposure-history diversity represented was limited by the small number of donors.

Healthy HIV-negative adults with no recently reported acute infections or vaccinations were included as donors. Every donor was a Caucasian adult living in Nashville, Tennessee, USA. For unsorted samples, approximately 81 million PBMCs were counted, and genomic DNA was extracted using the QIAamp DNA Blood Mini kit. After blood collection by leukapheresis, PBMCs were isolated using Ficoll-Histopaque density gradient centrifugation and then cryopreserved in the vapor phase of liquid nitrogen. CDR1 SGHTA and CDR2 FQGNSA were looked up in the germline V gene. The CDR3 measures 16 amino acids from cysteine to phenylalanine. Only the CDR3 portion is preserved as DNA: 48 bases, with reading frame beginning at the first base. V and J lose 2 bases and 4 bases, and a span of 18 bases separates them. This clone is termed medium-sized (0.01 to 0.1%). Its antigen remains undetermined. The record has no base qualities; no much larger clone is one base away.

Using the deep immunoSEQ assay, multiplex PCR amplified TCR CDR3 regions from genomic DNA. Genomic DNA extracted from each cell subset was distributed evenly over all wells of several immunoSEQ 96-well plates, and each plate served as one replicate. For unsorted PBMC, each replicate PCR was loaded with about 280 ng genomic DNA, equivalent to tens of thousands of T cell genomes. Ten immunoSEQ deep assay plates were used to sequence the unsorted PBMC genomic DNA. Purified libraries were quantified with a Qubit 3.0 fluorometer, sized on a Bioanalyzer 2100, and re-quantified with the KAPA Library Quantification kit. Every immunoSEQ 96-well plate was sequenced on a dedicated single-read 150-cycle Illumina NextSeq 550 flow cell. The authors' analysis ran thus. The immunoSEQ output contained only junctional sequences without quality scores, so filtering could not match that applied to full-length reads. Sequences were annotated with PyIR, a Python wrapper for IgBLAST v1.9, using IMGT germline references to assign V/J genes and CDR3. Reads with weak V/J assignments (E-value above 1e-6), missing CDR3, stop codons, out-of-frame junctions, or ambiguous translated residues were removed. V3J clonotypes were defined as sequences sharing an identical inferred V gene, J gene, and CDR3 amino acid sequence. The percentage overlap between two repertoires was calculated by dividing the number of shared unique clonotypes by the size of the smaller repertoire. Three approaches were used to assess repertoire richness: RTK rarefaction, the Chao1 estimator, and Recon v2.1 estimates of unobserved clonotypes. TCRdb re-hosts the immuneACCESS table, in-frame sequences only. Its copies lack some clones; in the studies checked, an unresolved V gene accounts for under half of them, and the cause for the rest is not known. The V and J calls and clone size are taken from that table; D and trimming were inferred from the DNA. The sample yields 75,000 to 100,000 clones; less than 60% were counted once. Jointly, the top ten make up about 15% of the sample.

The clonotype comes from a woman in her thirties or forties in good health. Some clones in this sample may be carry-over from other donors' samples. Sequencing was done on a sample of PBMCs. Recombination linked TRBV7-2 to TRBJ2-7; confidence is insufficient to name the D gene. The DNA reads as follows: TGTGCCAGCAGCTTAATTTCGGGCGGCCCTTTTTACGAGCAGTACTTC. It encodes CASSLISGGPFYEQYF.